Listed below are T cell receptor beta chains from one sample, sequenced in a study of OX40 agonist ivuxolimab in advanced cancers. Measured with immunoSEQ multiplex PCR; TCRdb has only the in-frame clones, and not every one. Of tens of thousands of clones listed, around 83% are singletons. Sequencing used CD4+ or CD8+ T cells sorted from blood, obtained in a trial of the OX40 agonist ivuxolimab. These receptors all stem from an adult with an advanced solid tumor such as melanoma, head and neck, liver or kidney cancer. The CDR3 runs from the conserved cysteine through the conserved F or W. D genes are given only for firm matches. The listing skips clone size in some rows; elsewhere it reads once, few, many or a size class.

d_gene,v_gene,abundance,j_gene,CDR3aa,CDR3nt
NA,TRBV5-6,NA,TRBJ2-7,CASSSVASYEQYF,TGTGCCAGCAGCTCCGTCGCATCCTACGAGCAGTACTTC
TRBD2,TRBV4-2,once,TRBJ2-7,CASSQDELAGGYEQYF,TGTGCCAGCAGCCAAGATGAACTAGCGGGGGGTTACGAGCAGTACTTC
TRBD1,TRBV27,NA,TRBJ1-6,CASRRVTGGVHSNSPLHF,TGTGCCAGCAGGAGGGTGACAGGGGGCGTACATAGTAATTCACCCCTCCACTTT
NA,TRBV2,NA,TRBJ1-1,CASSEGGRGFTEAFF,TGTGCCAGCAGTGAAGGAGGCAGGGGATTCACTGAAGCTTTCTTT
NA,TRBV6-5,NA,TRBJ2-1,CASSYGIGYNEQFF,TGTGCCAGCAGTTACGGCATAGGCTACAATGAGCAGTTCTTC
NA,TRBV27,few,TRBJ1-1,CASSSGGWHTEAFF,TGTGCCAGCAGTTCCGGGGGATGGCACACTGAAGCTTTCTTT
TRBD2,TRBV6-5,NA,TRBJ2-3,CASSLGLADTDTQYF,TGTGCCAGCAGTTTAGGACTAGCGGACACAGATACGCAGTATTTT
NA,TRBV10-3,NA,TRBJ1-1,CAISERSGGDTEAFF,TGTGCCATCAGTGAAAGGTCCGGAGGGGACACTGAAGCTTTCTTT
TRBD1,TRBV6-1,NA,TRBJ2-7,CASSEFTGQAYEQYF,TGTGCCAGCAGTGAATTCACGGGACAGGCTTACGAGCAGTACTTC
TRBD1,TRBV2,once,TRBJ2-6,CASRWDRGRGGANVLTF,TGTGCCAGCAGATGGGACAGGGGGCGCGGTGGGGCCAACGTCCTGACTTTC
TRBD1,TRBV7-9,NA,TRBJ2-5,CASSLAAGQGQETQYF,TGTGCCAGCAGCTTAGCGGCCGGACAGGGACAAGAGACCCAGTACTTC
NA,TRBV4-3,once,TRBJ1-1,CASSQDGGVNTEAFF,TGCGCCAGCAGCCAAGATGGGGGGGTGAACACTGAAGCTTTCTTT
TRBD2,TRBV6-4,NA,TRBJ2-3,CASRELAGGTDTQYF,TGTGCCAGTAGGGAGCTAGCGGGGGGTACAGATACGCAGTATTTT
NA,TRBV6-5,NA,TRBJ2-7,CASSPEYGNPYEQYF,TGTGCCAGCAGCCCGGAGTATGGGAATCCCTACGAGCAGTACTTC
NA,TRBV27,NA,TRBJ2-3,CASSPLGRYTDTQYF,TGTGCCAGCAGTCCGCTGGGCAGGTACACAGATACGCAGTATTTT
NA,TRBV4-1,NA,TRBJ1-5,CASSQGFTQPQHF,TGCGCCAGCAGCCAAGGGTTTACTCAGCCCCAGCATTTT
NA,TRBV9,NA,TRBJ1-3,CASSVAYRSGTIYF,TGTGCCAGCAGCGTAGCTTACAGATCTGGCACCATATATTTT
NA,TRBV7-9,NA,TRBJ2-5,CASSNEATQYF,TGTGCCAGCAGCAATGAGGCGACCCAGTACTTC
NA,TRBV5-1,NA,TRBJ1-1,CASRSSDTLNTEAFF,TGCGCCAGCAGATCATCGGACACATTGAACACTGAAGCTTTCTTT
TRBD1,TRBV2,NA,TRBJ2-6,CASRGTGELPSGANVLTF,TGTGCCAGCAGGGGGACAGGGGAGCTCCCTTCTGGGGCCAACGTCCTGACTTTC
TRBD2,TRBV2,NA,TRBJ2-7,CASTKNPLAGDHEQYF,TGTGCCAGCACCAAGAACCCCCTAGCGGGAGACCACGAGCAGTACTTC
NA,TRBV6-1,large,TRBJ2-4,CASSEVAGDINIQYF,TGTGCCAGCAGTGAAGTGGCCGGGGACATAAACATTCAGTACTTC
NA,TRBV6-5,NA,TRBJ2-7,CASSYVGGGSYEQYF,TGTGCCAGCAGTTACGTGGGTGGGGGGTCCTACGAGCAGTACTTC
TRBD2,TRBV28,medium-sized,TRBJ2-7,CASSTLWEGSSYEQYF,TGTGCCAGCAGTACCCTCTGGGAGGGTAGCTCCTACGAGCAGTACTTC
NA,TRBV7-6,NA,TRBJ2-1,CASSFEGGFGGEQFF,TGTGCCAGCAGTTTCGAGGGGGGATTCGGTGGTGAGCAGTTCTTC
TRBD1,TRBV28,NA,TRBJ1-6,CASSLETGRAYNSPLHF,TGTGCCAGCAGTTTAGAGACAGGGCGGGCCTATAATTCACCCCTCCACTTT
NA,TRBV4-3,NA,TRBJ1-1,CASSQAFGFGATEAFF,TGCGCCAGCAGCCAAGCGTTCGGTTTCGGCGCAACTGAAGCTTTCTTT
TRBD2,TRBV5-4,NA,TRBJ2-1,CASSLEGGRDHNEQFF,TGTGCCAGCAGCTTGGAGGGCGGGAGGGACCACAATGAGCAGTTCTTC
NA,TRBV28,NA,TRBJ2-7,CASSSARYSYEQYF,TGTGCCAGCAGTTCTGCACGATACTCCTACGAGCAGTACTTC
TRBD2,TRBV15,NA,TRBJ2-1,CATSGTSGRADNEQFF,TGTGCCACCAGCGGAACTAGCGGGAGGGCCGACAATGAGCAGTTCTTC
NA,TRBV30,NA,TRBJ2-3,CAWTDRYRTSTDTQYF,TGTGCCTGGACGGACCGTTACCGTACTAGCACAGATACGCAGTATTTT
NA,TRBV28,NA,TRBJ2-7,CASSLGRVAEQYF,TGTGCCAGCAGTTTGGGCAGGGTTGCCGAGCAGTACTTC
NA,TRBV27,NA,TRBJ2-1,CASSPLAGLGEQFF,TGTGCCAGCAGCCCCTTAGCCGGGCTTGGGGAGCAGTTCTTC
TRBD2,TRBV9,NA,TRBJ2-1,CASSVGGGADNEQFF,TGTGCCAGCAGCGTAGGCGGGGGGGCGGACAATGAGCAGTTCTTC
NA,TRBV7-9,NA,TRBJ2-7,CASSLVLAASYEQYF,TGTGCCAGCAGCTTAGTTCTAGCCGCCTCCTACGAGCAGTACTTC
NA,TRBV29-1,NA,TRBJ2-3,CSVRYGDTQYF,TGCAGCGTTCGGTATGGAGATACGCAGTATTTT
TRBD2,TRBV6-1,NA,TRBJ2-5,CASRPSGGIKETQYF,TGTGCCAGCAGGCCAAGCGGGGGTATAAAAGAGACCCAGTACTTC
NA,TRBV7-2,NA,TRBJ1-6,CASSKRDSYNSPLHF,TGTGCCAGCAGCAAGCGGGACTCCTATAATTCACCCCTCCACTTT
TRBD2,TRBV30,NA,TRBJ2-7,CACPGTRYEQYF,TGTGCCTGCCCCGGGACTAGGTACGAGCAGTACTTC
TRBD2,TRBV6-1,NA,TRBJ2-3,CASSDGGGATDTQYF,TGTGCCAGCAGTGATGGCGGGGGGGCCACAGATACGCAGTATTTT
NA,TRBV7-9,NA,TRBJ2-1,CASSLVGLASSYNEQFF,TGTGCCAGCAGCTTAGTAGGTCTCGCTAGCTCCTACAATGAGCAGTTCTTC
TRBD2,TRBV7-9,NA,TRBJ2-7,CASSSTPVTGTRSYEQYF,TGTGCCAGCAGCTCGACCCCTGTGACCGGGACTAGATCCTACGAGCAGTACTTC
TRBD1,TRBV9,NA,TRBJ2-5,CASSVSGTGGTETQYF,TGTGCCAGCAGCGTTTCCGGGACAGGGGGAACGGAGACCCAGTACTTC